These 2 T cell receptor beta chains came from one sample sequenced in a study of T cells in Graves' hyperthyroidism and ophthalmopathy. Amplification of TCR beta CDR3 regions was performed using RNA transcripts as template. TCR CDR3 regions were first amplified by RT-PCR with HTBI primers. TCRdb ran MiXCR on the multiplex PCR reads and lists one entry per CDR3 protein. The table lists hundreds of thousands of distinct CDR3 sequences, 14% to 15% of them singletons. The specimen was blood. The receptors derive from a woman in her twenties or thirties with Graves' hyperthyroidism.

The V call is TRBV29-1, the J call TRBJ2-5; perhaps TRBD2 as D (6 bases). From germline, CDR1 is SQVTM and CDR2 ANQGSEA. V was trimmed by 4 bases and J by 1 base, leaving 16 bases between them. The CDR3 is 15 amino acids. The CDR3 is CSVAGVGGPQETQYF. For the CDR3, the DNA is TGCAGCGTTGCGGGGGTGGGGGGTCCCCAAGAGACCCAGTACTTC. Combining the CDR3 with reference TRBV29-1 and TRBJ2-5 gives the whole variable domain SAVISQKPSRDICQRGTSLTIQCQVDSQVTMMFWYRQQPGQSLTLIATANQGSEATYESGFVIDKFPISRPNLTFSTLTVSNMSPEDSSIYLCSVAGVGGPQETQYFGPGTRLLVL.

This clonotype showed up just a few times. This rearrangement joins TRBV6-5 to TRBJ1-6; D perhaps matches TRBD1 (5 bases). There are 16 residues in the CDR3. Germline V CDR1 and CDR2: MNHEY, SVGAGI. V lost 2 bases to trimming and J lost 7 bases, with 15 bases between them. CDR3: CASSYGGGVENSPLHF. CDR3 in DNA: TGTGCCAGCAGTTACGGGGGTGGGGTTGAGAATTCACCCCTCCACTTT.